These T cell receptor beta chains were read from a single sample in a study of spatial heterogeneity in lung cancer. TCRdb reanalysed the 5' RACE reads using MiXCR and keeps one entry per CDR3 protein. This sample has 35,000 to 55,000 distinct CDR3 sequences; about 6.7% occur once, and the top ten carry around two fifths. The source was PBMCs, collected at surgery. Receptor source: a female donor with early-stage non-small cell lung cancer. CDR3s leave out the opening cysteine and the closing phenylalanine or tryptophan. The order of the fields is clone size, J gene, V gene, CDR3 protein. The size entry is marked missing in some rows and otherwise reads once, few, many or a size class.

many	TRBJ1-1	TRBV20-1	SAREPQVLDTEAF
many	TRBJ1-2	TRBV6-5	ASSTDRTYGYT
many	TRBJ1-4	TRBV7-2	ASSPGRGNEKLF
.	TRBJ1-3	TRBV20-1	SARQLGTPAHSGNTIY
many	TRBJ1-2	TRBV18	ASSPPARDGYT
many	TRBJ2-3	TRBV20-1	SAKRDSTDTQY
.	TRBJ1-5	TRBV7-2	ASSSAGTSNQPQH
many	TRBJ2-3	TRBV24-1	ATSALLQGSTDTQY
many	TRBJ2-2	TRBV2	ASREYTGELF
many	TRBJ2-7	TRBV19	ASSPPGTFSYEQY
.	TRBJ2-3	TRBV2	ASSISGGQDTQY
many	TRBJ1-5	TRBV6-6	ASSRTDPEDQPQH
many	TRBJ1-1	TRBV14	ASSPRRDSRAF
many	TRBJ2-3	TRBV6-2/TRBV6-3	ASSYTTDTQY
many	TRBJ2-1	TRBV7-9	ASSRSGVNEQF
many	TRBJ2-7	TRBV6-6	ASRPRAGGSYEQY
many	TRBJ1-6	TRBV2	ASSANGVVSPLH
many	TRBJ2-3	TRBV28	ASRPTALDTQY
few	TRBJ1-5	TRBV20-1	SARDSSGQGLNQPQH
many	TRBJ2-7	TRBV3-2	ASSQEVRYEQY
many	TRBJ1-1	TRBV29-1	SVPLETEAF
many	TRBJ1-2	TRBV20-1	SAGGSYGYT
.	TRBJ1-5	TRBV10-3	AISDRDQPQH
many	TRBJ2-5	TRBV4-1	ASSQGGTSGDWRTQY
few	TRBJ2-1	TRBV3-1	ASSQLAGHNEQF
many	TRBJ2-7	TRBV19	ASSILGSYDEQY
few	TRBJ1-5	TRBV2	ASSASGNQPQH
.	TRBJ1-5	TRBV6-5	ASSSTGQGMDQPQH
.	TRBJ2-5	TRBV2	ASSEAPAGTQETQY
many	TRBJ1-1	TRBV5-4	ASRPNRGFDTEAF
many	TRBJ1-5	TRBV20-1	SATGQGQPQH
.	TRBJ1-5	TRBV5-1	ASSPGTGQRFNQPQH
few	TRBJ2-3	TRBV12-3/TRBV12-4	ASLPAATDTQY
many	TRBJ1-2	TRBV14	ASSRMSKSGGYT
.	TRBJ2-5	TRBV10-3	AISASDWGQETQY
many	TRBJ2-3	TRBV4-1	ASSQDGTSGTTDTQY
.	TRBJ2-3	TRBV18	ASSPSPGIVPDTQY
few	TRBJ2-1	TRBV9	ASSPRDSSYNEQF
.	TRBJ1-5	TRBV12-3/TRBV12-4	ASSLGVGNQPQH
few	TRBJ2-2	TRBV29-1	SVEEDRDAGELF
many	TRBJ2-2	TRBV5-5	ASSLYGGRRSTGELF
few	TRBJ2-1	TRBV12-3/TRBV12-4	ASSFLRGSERSNEQF
few	TRBJ2-7	TRBV11-3	ASSLDGGGNYEQY
many	TRBJ1-1	TRBV29-1	SVGALGIDAEAF
many	TRBJ2-6	TRBV27	ASSRDRGANVLT
many	TRBJ2-3	TRBV12-3/TRBV12-4	ASIPSVQAKRDTQY
many	TRBJ1-1	TRBV29-1	SVLMGGTEAF
.	TRBJ2-7	TRBV18	ASSLDREQY
few	TRBJ1-6	TRBV5-4	ASSLGSRVNSPLH
.	TRBJ1-5	TRBV10-3	AINEDREGQPQH
.	TRBJ1-5	TRBV24-1	ATSDSRGHSLLSNQPQH
.	TRBJ2-4	TRBV7-9	ASSSLQGGLAKNIQY
few	TRBJ1-2	TRBV12-3/TRBV12-4	ASRSLSIPYGYT
few	TRBJ1-1	TRBV10-1	ASAENSDTEAF
.	TRBJ1-3	TRBV7-9	ASSWGQTISGNTIY
many	TRBJ2-3	TRBV6-2/TRBV6-3	ASSYGGAMGDTQY
many	TRBJ2-3	TRBV7-2	ASSRGLDSSTDTQY